This T cell receptor (beta chain) was observed in a study of T cell clones after liver transplantation (dated by TCRdb to between 2017 and 2020). Broadly, across the study: Samples were obtained from ITN030ST, a randomized trial in which withdrawal of immunosuppression was attempted within 2 years of liver transplantation. After a pre-transplant mixed lymphocyte reaction, TCRbeta sequencing was used to pinpoint donor-reactive T cell clones, which were subsequently tracked in post-transplant blood. As an antigen-independent comparator for the donor-reactive sequences, third party-reactive TCRbeta sequences from pre-transplant MLRs were identified as well. Three of the eight recipients were HCV-positive; the others were transplanted for non-autoimmune, non-viral indications. No induction therapy was given to the subjects, and standard immunosuppression was administered until randomization at 12-24 months post-transplant. Tolerance meant complete immunosuppression withdrawal for at least one year without liver enzymes rising beyond twice the upper limit of normal. Blood samples were collected pre-transplant, pre-randomization before withdrawal, and post-randomization after either complete withdrawal or failed withdrawal. Of the 8 liver transplant recipients making up the studied cohort, 3 were classified as tolerant and 5 as non-tolerant.

CDR1 and CDR2 are read off the germline V gene as SGDLS and YYNGEE. Counted from cysteine to phenylalanine, this CDR3 has 13 amino acids. Only the CDR3 DNA is retained, 39 bases long and in frame from the first base. V and J lose 1 base and 2 bases, and a span of 6 bases separates them. Remarks on this clone: The antigen it recognizes is unknown. Base qualities are missing; no much larger clone stands one base away.

Broader findings and caveats from the paper: Donor-reactive sequences decreased more than third party-reactive sequences, which suggests partial antigen-specific deletion that was not related to withdrawal success. After accounting for repertoire turnover, donor-reactive detection was significantly reduced in 7 of 8 subjects for CD4 and 8 of 8 for CD8. In two subjects, low numbers of available donor cells limited the measurable donor-reactive repertoire. Because no allograft tissue specimens were available, donor-reactive T cells may have migrated into the graft instead of being deleted. In most of the 8 subjects, circulating donor-reactive CD4 TCRbeta sequences decreased significantly after transplant, regardless of tolerance or HCV status. The conclusions were preliminary, being limited by small, heterogeneous patient numbers and by non-standardized post-transplant time points.

The intended sense of this specimen's time point label: pre-transplant. Thawed unstimulated PBMCs were stained for CD3, CD4 and CD8 and FACS-sorted into CD3+CD4+ and CD3+CD8+ populations. Randomization to immunosuppression withdrawal applied to every one of the 8 studied subjects. The Qiagen DNeasy Blood and Tissue Kit was used to isolate genomic DNA. High-throughput TCRbeta CDR3 sequencing of frozen genomic DNA was performed by immunoSEQ, including PCR amplification, mapping, bias correction and internal controls. In the authors' own workflow: Only productive rearrangements were retained, with each unique TCRbeta sequence defined by its CDR3 nucleotide sequence together with its V and J gene. For classification of a sequence as donor-reactive, at least 5-fold expansion in CFSE-low cells relative to unstimulated pre-transplant cells and a frequency of at least 0.01% were required. Minimum frequency thresholds were set for each subject based on the unstimulated sample with the lowest template count, ensuring at least 90% detection power. Jensen-Shannon divergence between the top 1000 TCRbeta sequences post-transplant and pre-transplant was used to measure repertoire turnover. Changes in detection of donor-reactive sequences were tested with two-sided Fisher's exact tests. TCRdb provides this immuneACCESS table in a form limited to in-frame rearrangements. Some clones are lacking; in checked studies, under half of them reflect an unresolved V gene, and why the rest are absent is not known. V and J calls and clone size follow that table, whereas D and trimming were derived from the DNA. This sample gives 90,000 to 120,000 clones in total; 82% of them show up just once. The ten top clones hold over 0.9% of the sample.

The rearrangement combines TRBV9 with TRBJ1-1, with no confident D gene call. This specimen was CD4+ T cells from blood, taken before liver transplant. This sequence originates from a human donor who received a liver transplant. The CDR3 region: CASSVRANTEAFF. The DNA sequence is TGTGCCAGCAGCGTAAGGGCTAACACTGAAGCTTTCTTT.